Presented here are 6 T cell receptor beta chains from one specimen sequenced in a study of a mutant IDH1 vaccine in newly diagnosed glioma. No antigen has been assigned to these receptors. The sample's time point: week 47, end of study. Every single dose of the vaccine, 300 ug of mutant IDH1 20-mer peptide, came with topical imiquimod. Clones were sequenced by immunoSEQ multiplex PCR, and TCRdb holds only the in-frame ones, with some missing. The table records some 34,000 clones, more than 80% of them present only once. Sequences were derived from PBMCs, sampled from a glioma patient whose treatment included an IDH1 peptide vaccine. The receptors here all came from a woman aged 40 to 50 with glioma.

The gene calls are TRBV2 and TRBJ1-2, with 7 bases that match TRBD1. The junction had 8 bases not matched to a gene; V was cut back by 6 bases and J by 1 base. Per the germline V gene, CDR1 is SNHLY and CDR2 is FYNNEI. The CDR3 has 15 amino acids. CDR3 DNA sequence: TGTGCCAGCAGACATCGGACAGGACTTAACTATGGCTACACCTTC. This encodes CASRHRTGLNYGYTF.

The chain joins TRBV19 to TRBJ1-5; D not resolved. V was pared by 6 bases and J by 6 bases, with 18 bases between. This CDR3 comprises 15 residues. Germline V gene data show CDR1 as LNHDA and CDR2 as SQIVND (reference sequence). The CDR3 DNA sequence: TGTGCCAGTAGACTGAAAGTCTCAGAAGGTCAGCCCCAGCATTTT. Residues: CASRLKVSEGQPQHF.

The chain recombines TRBV4-1 with TRBJ1-5; 12 positions agree with TRBD1. This CDR3 is built from 17 residues. V lost 1 base, J lost 4 bases, and 5 bases stayed unmatched. Germline-derived CDR1 and CDR2 are MGHRA and YSYEKL. The CDR3 DNA is TGCGCCAGCAGCCAAGTGGGACAGGGGGCCCTTAATCAGCCCCAGCATTTT. Its protein product is CASSQVGQGALNQPQHF.

The gene calls are TRBV4-1 and TRBJ2-5; D might be TRBD1 (6 bases). Germline CDR1 and CDR2: MGHRA and YSYEKL. Trimming took off 1 base at V and 5 bases at J, with 8 bases between the two ends. This CDR3 is built from 13 residues. This chain's CDR3 is CASSQGGLETQYF. In DNA, the CDR3 is TGCGCCAGCAGCCAAGGGGGGCTGGAGACCCAGTACTTC.

This chain connects TRBV7-8 to TRBJ1-2; 8 nucleotides line up with TRBD1. This CDR3 has 15 amino acids. Looked up from germline, CDR1 is SGHVS and CDR2 is FQNEAQ. With V trimmed by 4 bases and J by 4 bases, 8 bases remained unmatched. In nucleotides, the CDR3 is TGTGCCAGCAGCTGGATCGGACAGGGAGTCTATGGCTACACCTTC. This gives the protein CASSWIGQGVYGYTF.

V is TRBV5-4 and J is TRBJ1-2; weak D call: TRBD1 (5 bases). The CDR3 consists of 15 residues. Trimming stripped 4 bases from V and 0 bases from J, with 13 bases between. Germline V lookup: CDR1 SGHNT, CDR2 YYREEE (reference sequence). CDR3 region: CASSPGHLTNYGYTF. CDR3 in DNA: TGTGCCAGCAGCCCCGGACACCTGACTAACTATGGCTACACCTTC.